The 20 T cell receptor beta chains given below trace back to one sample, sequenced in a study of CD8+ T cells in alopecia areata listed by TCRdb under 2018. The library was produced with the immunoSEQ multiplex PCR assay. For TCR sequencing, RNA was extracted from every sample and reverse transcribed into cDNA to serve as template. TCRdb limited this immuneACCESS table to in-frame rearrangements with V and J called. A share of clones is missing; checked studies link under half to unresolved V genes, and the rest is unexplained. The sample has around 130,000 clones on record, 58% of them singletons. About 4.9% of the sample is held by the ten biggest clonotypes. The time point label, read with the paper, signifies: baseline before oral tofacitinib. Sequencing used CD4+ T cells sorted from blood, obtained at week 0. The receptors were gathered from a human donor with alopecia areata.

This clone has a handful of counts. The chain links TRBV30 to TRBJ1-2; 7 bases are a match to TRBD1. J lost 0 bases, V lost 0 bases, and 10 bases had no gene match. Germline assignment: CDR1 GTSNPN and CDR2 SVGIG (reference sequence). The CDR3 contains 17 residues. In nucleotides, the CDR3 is TGTGCCTGGAGTGTCCCCTCGACAGGGCAAGCTAACTATGGCTACACCTTC. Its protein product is CAWSVPSTGQANYGYTF.

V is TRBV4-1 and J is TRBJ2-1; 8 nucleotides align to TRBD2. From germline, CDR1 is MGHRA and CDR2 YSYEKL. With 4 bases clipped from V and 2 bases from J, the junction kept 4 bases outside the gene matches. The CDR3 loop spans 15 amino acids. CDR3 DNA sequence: TGCGCCAGCAGCCGAGCGGGAGATCCCTACAATGAGCAGTTCTTC. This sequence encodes CASSRAGDPYNEQFF.

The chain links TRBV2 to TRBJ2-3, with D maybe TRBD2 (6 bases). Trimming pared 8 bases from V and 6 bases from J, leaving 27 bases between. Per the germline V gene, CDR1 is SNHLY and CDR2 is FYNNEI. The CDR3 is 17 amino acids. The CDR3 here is CASSITYSGNQWDTQYF. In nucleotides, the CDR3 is TGTGCCAGCTCCATCACCTATAGCGGTAACCAATGGGATACGCAGTATTTT.

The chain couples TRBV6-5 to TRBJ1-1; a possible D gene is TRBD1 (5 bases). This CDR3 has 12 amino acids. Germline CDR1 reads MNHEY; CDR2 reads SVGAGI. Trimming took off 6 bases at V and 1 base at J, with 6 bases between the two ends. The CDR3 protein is CASRRGNTEAFF. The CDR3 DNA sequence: TGTGCCAGCAGGAGGGGGAACACTGAAGCTTTCTTT.

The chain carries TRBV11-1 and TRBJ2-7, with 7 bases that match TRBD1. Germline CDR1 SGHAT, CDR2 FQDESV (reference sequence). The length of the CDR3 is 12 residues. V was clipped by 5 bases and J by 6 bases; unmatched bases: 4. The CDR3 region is CASSLRTGEQYF. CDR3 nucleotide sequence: TGTGCCAGCAGCCTAAGGACAGGCGAGCAGTACTTC.

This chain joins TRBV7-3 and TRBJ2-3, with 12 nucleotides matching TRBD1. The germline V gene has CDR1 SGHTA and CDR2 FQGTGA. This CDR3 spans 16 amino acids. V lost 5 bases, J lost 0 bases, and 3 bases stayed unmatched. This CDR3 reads CASSRDRGPSTDTQYF. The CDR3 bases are TGTGCCAGCAGCCGGGACAGGGGGCCTAGCACAGATACGCAGTATTTT.

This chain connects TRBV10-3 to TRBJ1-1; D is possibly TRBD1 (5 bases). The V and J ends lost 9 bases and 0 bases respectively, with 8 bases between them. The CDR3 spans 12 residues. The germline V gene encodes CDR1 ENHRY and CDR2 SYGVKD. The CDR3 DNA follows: TGTGCCATAAGACAGATGAACACTGAAGCTTTCTTT. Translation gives CAIRQMNTEAFF.

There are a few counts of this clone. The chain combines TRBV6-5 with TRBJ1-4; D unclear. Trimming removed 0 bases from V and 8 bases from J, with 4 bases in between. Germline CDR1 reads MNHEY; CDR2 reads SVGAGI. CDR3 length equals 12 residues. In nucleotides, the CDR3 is TGTGCCAGCAGTTACTCGAAGGAAAAACTGTTTTTT. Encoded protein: CASSYSKEKLFF.

The CDR3 region has the DNA TGTGCCAGCAGCTTAGCGGAACAAGAGACCCAGTACTTC. Protein product: CASSLAEQETQYF. The rearrangement uses TRBV7-2 and TRBJ2-5; D call uncertain. Germline V gene data show CDR1 as SGHTA and CDR2 as FQGNSA. V lost 0 bases and J 2 bases, leaving 4 bases between the germline ends. The CDR3 sequence is 13 residues long.

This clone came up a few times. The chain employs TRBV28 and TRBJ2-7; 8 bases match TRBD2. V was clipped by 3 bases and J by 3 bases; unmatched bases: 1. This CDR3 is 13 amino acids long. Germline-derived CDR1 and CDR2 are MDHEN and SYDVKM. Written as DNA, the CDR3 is TGTGCCAGCAGTTTGCGGGGGGTCTACGAGCAGTACTTC. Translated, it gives CASSLRGVYEQYF.

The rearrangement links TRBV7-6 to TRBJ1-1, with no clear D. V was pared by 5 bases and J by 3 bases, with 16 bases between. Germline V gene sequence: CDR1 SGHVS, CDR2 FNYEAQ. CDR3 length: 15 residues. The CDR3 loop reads CASSPRPEPDTEAFF. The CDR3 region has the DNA TGTGCCAGCAGCCCGCGACCCGAGCCAGACACTGAAGCTTTCTTT.

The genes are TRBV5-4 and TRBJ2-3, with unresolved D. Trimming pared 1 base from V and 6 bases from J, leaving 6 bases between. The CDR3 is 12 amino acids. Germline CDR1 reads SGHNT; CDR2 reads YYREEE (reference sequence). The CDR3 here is CASSLNSDTQYF. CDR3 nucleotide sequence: TGTGCCAGCAGCTTGAATTCCGATACGCAGTATTTT.

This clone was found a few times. CDR3: CASSLGRYEQYF. CDR3 in DNA: TGTGCCAGCAGCTTGGGAAGATACGAGCAGTACTTC. The V call is TRBV7-9, the J call TRBJ2-7; D ambiguous. Germline V gene data show CDR1 as SEHNR and CDR2 as FQNEAQ (reference sequence). Trimming took 3 bases from V and 4 from J, leaving 7 bases between them. This CDR3 region has 12 residues.

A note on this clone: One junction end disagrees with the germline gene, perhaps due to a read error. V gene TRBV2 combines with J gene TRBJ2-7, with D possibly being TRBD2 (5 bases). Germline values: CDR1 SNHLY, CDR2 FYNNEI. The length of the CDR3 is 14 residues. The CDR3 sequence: CASTESIGSGEQYF. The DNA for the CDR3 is TGTGCCAGCACTGAAAGTATAGGTTCGGGAGAGCAGTACTTC. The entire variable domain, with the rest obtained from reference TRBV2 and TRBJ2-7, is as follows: EPEVTQTPSHQVTQMGQEVILRCVPISNHLYFYWYRQILGQKVEFLVSFYNNEISEKSEIFDDQFSVERPDGSNFTLKIRSTKLEDSAMYFCASTESIGSGEQYFGPGTRLTVT.

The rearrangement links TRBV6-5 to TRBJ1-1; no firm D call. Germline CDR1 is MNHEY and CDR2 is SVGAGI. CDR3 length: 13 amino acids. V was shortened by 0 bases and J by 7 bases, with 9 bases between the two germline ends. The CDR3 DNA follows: TGTGCCAGCAGTTACTCTGGTCCCTATGAAGCTTTCTTT. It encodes CASSYSGPYEAFF.

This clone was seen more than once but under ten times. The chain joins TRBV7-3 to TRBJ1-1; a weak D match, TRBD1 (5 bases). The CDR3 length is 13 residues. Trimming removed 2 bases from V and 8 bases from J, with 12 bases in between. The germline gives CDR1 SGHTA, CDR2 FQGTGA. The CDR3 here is CASSLQGEGEAFF. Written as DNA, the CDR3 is TGTGCCAGCAGCTTACAAGGGGAAGGGGAAGCTTTCTTT.

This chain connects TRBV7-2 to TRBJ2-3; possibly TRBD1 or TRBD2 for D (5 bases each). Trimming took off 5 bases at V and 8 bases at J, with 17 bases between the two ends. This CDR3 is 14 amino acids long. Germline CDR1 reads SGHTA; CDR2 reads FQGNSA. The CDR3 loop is CASSMGPPAATQYF. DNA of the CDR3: TGTGCCAGCAGCATGGGACCGCCAGCCGCTACGCAGTATTTT.

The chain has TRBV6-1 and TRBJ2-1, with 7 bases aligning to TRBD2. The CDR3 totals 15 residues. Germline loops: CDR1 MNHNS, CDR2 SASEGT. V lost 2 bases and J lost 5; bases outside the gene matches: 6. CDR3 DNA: TGTGCCAGCAGTGAACTAGCGGAGCCAAACAATGAGCAGTTCTTC. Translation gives CASSELAEPNNEQFF.

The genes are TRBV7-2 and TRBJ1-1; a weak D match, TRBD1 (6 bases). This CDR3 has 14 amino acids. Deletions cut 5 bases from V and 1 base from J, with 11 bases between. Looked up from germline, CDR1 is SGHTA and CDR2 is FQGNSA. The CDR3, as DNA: TGTGCCAGCAGCATCACGACAGGGAACACTGAAGCTTTCTTT. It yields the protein CASSITTGNTEAFF. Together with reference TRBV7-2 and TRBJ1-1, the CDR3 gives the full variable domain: GAGVSQSPSNKVTEKGKDVELRCDPISGHTALYWYRQSLGQGLEFLIYFQGNSAPDKSGLPSDRFSAERTGGSVSTLTIQRTQQEDSAVYLCASSITTGNTEAFFGQGTRLTVV.

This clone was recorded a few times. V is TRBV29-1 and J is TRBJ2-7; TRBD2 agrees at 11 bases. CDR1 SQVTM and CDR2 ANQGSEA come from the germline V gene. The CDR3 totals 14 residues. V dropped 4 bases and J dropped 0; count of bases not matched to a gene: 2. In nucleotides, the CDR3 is TGCAGCGTTGGAGGACTAGCGGGCTCCTACGAGCAGTACTTC. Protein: CSVGGLAGSYEQYF.